The subject of this entry is one T cell receptor (beta chain). This entry is derived from a study of technical replicates of blood from a few donors. Repertoires were generated with immunoSEQ multiplex PCR, while TCRdb's copy carries only in-frame clones and drops some. Altogether about 62,000 clones are present, 89% being singletons, with the ten largest covering 4.5% to 5%. Trimming took off 8 bases at V and 4 bases at J, with 13 bases between the two ends. CDR3 length: 13 residues. Germline V gives CDR1 SGHTA, CDR2 FQGNSA. This chain joins TRBV7-2 and TRBJ2-3; TRBD2 is a possible D gene (6 bases). The source is a human donor in good health. Some clones in this sample may be carry-over from other donors' samples. Sample: PBMCs. The CDR3: CASGREGADTQYF. DNA of the CDR3: TGTGCCAGCGGGCGGGAAGGTGCAGATACGCAGTATTTT.